These T cell receptor beta chains were read from a single sample in a study of shared T cell receptors in the human thymus. Clones were sequenced by immunoSEQ multiplex PCR, and TCRdb holds only the in-frame ones, with some missing. The repertoire holds 640,000 or so clones, with about 89% as singletons. These sequences were also reported in another study, on human thymus T cells.

Source material: thymocytes. These receptors came from a boy under three years old with a congenital heart defect. Both conserved end residues are trimmed from each CDR3. Fields, in order: J gene, V gene, CDR3 protein.

>TRBJ2-1|TRBV9
ASSAQGLIYNEQF
>TRBJ2-1|TRBV30
ASPAGGLYNEQF
>TRBJ2-1|TRBV5-1
ASSFRLSNTEQF
>TRBJ2-1|TRBV30
AWIWRGYNEQF
>TRBJ1-5|TRBV19
ASSIPVGGQPQH
>TRBJ1-1|TRBV5-8
ASSFGTWEGNTEAF
>TRBJ2-7|TRBV6-5
ASKDSSYEQY
>TRBJ1-4|TRBV29-1
SVVQGGDEKLF
>TRBJ2-7|TRBV30
AWSVGAGGVYEQY
>TRBJ2-2|TRBV5-6
ASSPPTDRGRDTGELF
>TRBJ1-5|TRBV7-6
ASSLVRGSQPQH
>TRBJ1-6|TRBV28
ASSSTGVYYLSSYNSPLH
>TRBJ1-6|TRBV4-1
ASSQEIGTGNSPLH
>TRBJ2-1|TRBV14
ASSLLDGNYNEQF
>TRBJ2-5|TRBV13
ASSRQGSQETQY
>TRBJ2-1|TRBV30
AWTKTISGRADNEQF
>TRBJ1-2|TRBV9
ASSVGTGGYGYT
>TRBJ2-5|TRBV25-1
ASSEWRGGKTQY
>TRBJ2-7|TRBV29-1
SVLGLPYEQY
>TRBJ2-2|TRBV14
ASSPLGGRIGELF
>TRBJ2-3|TRBV4-3
ASSQDQLDSRGDTQY
>TRBJ2-1|TRBV5-1
ASSFALASGIVQQF
>TRBJ2-5|TRBV5-1
ASSLGGFRGQETQY
>TRBJ1-5|TRBV28
ASSLGTGQGVSYSNQPQH
>TRBJ2-2|TRBV9
ASSVDTSGSTGELF
>TRBJ2-1|TRBV10-2
ATGLSSYNEQF
>-|TRBV10-3
AIREAGETYLYEQY
>TRBJ1-1|TRBV5-1
ASSLIGDLQGENTEAF
>TRBJ2-3|TRBV28
ASRAKLAGAPITRPDTQY
>TRBJ1-2|TRBV30
AWSVEPGARYGYT
>TRBJ2-1|TRBV27
ASSWGPQGPSYNEQF
>TRBJ1-1|TRBV28
ASNKGSGQASLDTEAF
>TRBJ2-2|TRBV10-2
ASNPSRAGFEGTGELF
>TRBJ2-1|TRBV7-2
ASSFEGEQF
>TRBJ2-7|TRBV4-1
ASSQDGAGGDDEQY
>TRBJ1-2|TRBV11-2
ASSRRTGGGYT
>TRBJ2-7|TRBV6-5
ASSSLGQPYEQY
>TRBJ2-7|TRBV15
ATSRSGTGLDEQY
>TRBJ1-1|TRBV4-1
ASSLDRDPNTEAF
>TRBJ2-3|TRBV29-1
SASDRGSRDTQY
>TRBJ1-4|TRBV19
ASSGGNATNEKLF
>TRBJ2-7|TRBV4-1
ASSQDRRDRASYEQY
>TRBJ2-2|TRBV30
AWGLAGGRTGELF
>TRBJ2-5|TRBV4-1
ASSRGTGTVQETQY
>TRBJ2-7|TRBV11-2
ASSLDPSGSSGRAIEQY
>TRBJ1-4|TRBV28
ASSRDRGDEKLF
>TRBJ2-7|TRBV2
ASAGAQQY
>TRBJ1-2|TRBV5-1
ASSFAGLPGVYGYT
>TRBJ1-2|TRBV7-9
ASSPPLGTGLSYGYT
>TRBJ2-7|TRBV5-8
ASSPRQPSGSYEQY